This T cell receptor beta chain was retrieved from a study of PD-1 blockade in classical Hodgkin lymphoma. General study points: It was CD4+ TCR diversity, not CD8+, that rose significantly by C4D1.

This clone was recorded a few times. The antigen remains unidentified. In every patient, relapse followed autologous stem cell transplantation, while exposure to brentuximab vedotin differed. Sequencing was performed with immunoSEQ multiplex PCR; in TCRdb, only in-frame clones are kept and a portion is missing. Of about 39,000 clones detected, approximately 70% appear once; the ten largest clones hold roughly 15%. This clonotype was sampled from a human donor with classical Hodgkin lymphoma. The sample here was peripheral blood mononuclear cells (PBMCs), taken before the second cycle of nivolumab.

CDR3 protein: CASRDRRRYEKLFF. The CDR3 nucleotides read TGTGCCAGCAGGGACCGTAGGCGTTATGAAAAACTGTTTTTT. The chain links TRBV27 to TRBJ1-4; no reliable D call. The CDR3 length is 14 residues. The V end was cut by 6 bases, the J end by 6 bases, with 14 bases between. The germline V gene has CDR1 MNHEY and CDR2 SMNVEV (reference sequence).